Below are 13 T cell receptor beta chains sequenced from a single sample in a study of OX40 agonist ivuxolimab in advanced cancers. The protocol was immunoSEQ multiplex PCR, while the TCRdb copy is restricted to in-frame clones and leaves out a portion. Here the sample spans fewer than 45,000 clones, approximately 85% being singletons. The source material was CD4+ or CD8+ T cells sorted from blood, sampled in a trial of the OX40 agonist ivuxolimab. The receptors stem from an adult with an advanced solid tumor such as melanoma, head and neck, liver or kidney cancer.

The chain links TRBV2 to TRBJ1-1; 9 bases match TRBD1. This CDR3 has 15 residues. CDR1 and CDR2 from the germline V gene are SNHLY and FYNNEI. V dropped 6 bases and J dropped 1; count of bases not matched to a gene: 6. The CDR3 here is CASRQGAQRNTEAFF. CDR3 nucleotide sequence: TGTGCCAGCAGACAGGGGGCGCAAAGGAACACTGAAGCTTTCTTT. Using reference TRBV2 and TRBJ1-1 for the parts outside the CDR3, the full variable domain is EPEVTQTPSHQVTQMGQEVILRCVPISNHLYFYWYRQILGQKVEFLVSFYNNEISEKSEIFDDQFSVERPDGSNFTLKIRSTKLEDSAMYFCASRQGAQRNTEAFFGQGTRLTVV.

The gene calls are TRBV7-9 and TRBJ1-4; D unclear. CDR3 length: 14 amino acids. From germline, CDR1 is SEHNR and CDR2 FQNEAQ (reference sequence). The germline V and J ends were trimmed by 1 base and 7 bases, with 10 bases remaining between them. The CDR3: CASSLEGISEKLFF. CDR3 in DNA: TGTGCCAGCAGCTTAGAGGGTATTAGTGAAAAACTGTTTTTT.

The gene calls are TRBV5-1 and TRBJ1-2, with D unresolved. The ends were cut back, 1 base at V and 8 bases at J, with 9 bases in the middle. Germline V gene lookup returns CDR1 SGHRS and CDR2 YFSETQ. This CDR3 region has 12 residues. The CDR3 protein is CASSLLAGGYTF. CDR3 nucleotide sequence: TGCGCCAGCAGCTTGTTGGCGGGCGGCTACACCTTC.

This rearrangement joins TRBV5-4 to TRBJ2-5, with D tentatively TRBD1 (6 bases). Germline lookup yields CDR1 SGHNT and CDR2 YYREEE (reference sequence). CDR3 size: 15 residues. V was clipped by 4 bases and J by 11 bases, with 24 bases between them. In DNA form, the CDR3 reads TGTGCCAGCAGCCCGACCCGGCAGGGGTCCCTGGAGCAGTACTTC. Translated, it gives CASSPTRQGSLEQYF.

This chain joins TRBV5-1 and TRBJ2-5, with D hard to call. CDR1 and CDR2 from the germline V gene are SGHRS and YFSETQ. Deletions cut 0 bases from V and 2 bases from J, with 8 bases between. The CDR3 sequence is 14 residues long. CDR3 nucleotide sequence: TGCGCCAGCAGCTTGGTCTTCGATCAAGAGACCCAGTACTTC. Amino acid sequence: CASSLVFDQETQYF.

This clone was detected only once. CDR3 coding DNA: TGTGCCAGCAGGCGCAGGGGGCGCCAAAATGGCTACACCTTC. It translates to CASRRRGRQNGYTF. The chain is built from TRBV6-5 and TRBJ1-2; 8 bases map to TRBD1. This CDR3 contains 14 residues. Germline CDR1 is MNHEY and CDR2 is SVGAGI. V shed 6 bases, J shed 6 bases, and the junction held 9 bases outside the gene matches.

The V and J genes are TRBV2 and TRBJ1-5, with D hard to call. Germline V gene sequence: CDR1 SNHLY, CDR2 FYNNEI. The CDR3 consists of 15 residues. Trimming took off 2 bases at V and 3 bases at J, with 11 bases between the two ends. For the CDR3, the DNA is TGTGCCAGCAGTGAAAGCGGACTCCCCAATCAGCCCCAGCATTTT. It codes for CASSESGLPNQPQHF.

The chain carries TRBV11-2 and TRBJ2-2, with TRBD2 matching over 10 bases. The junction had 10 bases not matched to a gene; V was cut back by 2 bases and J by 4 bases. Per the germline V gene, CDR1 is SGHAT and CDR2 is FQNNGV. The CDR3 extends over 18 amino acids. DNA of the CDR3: TGTGCCAGCAGCTTATTAACAGCGGGAGGGCGGATCACCGGGGAGCTGTTTTTT. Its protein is CASSLLTAGGRITGELFF. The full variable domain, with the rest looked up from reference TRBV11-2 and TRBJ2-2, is EAGVAQSPRYKIIEKRQSVAFWCNPISGHATLYWYQQILGQGPKLLIQFQNNGVVDDSQLPKDRFSAERLKGVDSTLKIQPAKLEDSAVYLCASSLLTAGGRITGELFFGEGSRLTVL.

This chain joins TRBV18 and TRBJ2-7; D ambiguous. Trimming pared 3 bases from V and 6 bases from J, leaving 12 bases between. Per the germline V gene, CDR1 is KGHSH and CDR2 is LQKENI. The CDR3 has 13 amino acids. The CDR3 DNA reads TGTGCCAGCTCACCCAGCCTTGAACGCGAGCAGTACTTC. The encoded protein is CASSPSLEREQYF.

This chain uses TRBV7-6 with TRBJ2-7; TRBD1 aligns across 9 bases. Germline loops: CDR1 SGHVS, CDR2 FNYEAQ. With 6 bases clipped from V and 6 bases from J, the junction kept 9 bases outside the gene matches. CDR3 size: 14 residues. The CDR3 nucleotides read TGTGCCAGCAGATCCGGGACAGGGCTGGGCGAGCAGTACTTC. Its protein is CASRSGTGLGEQYF. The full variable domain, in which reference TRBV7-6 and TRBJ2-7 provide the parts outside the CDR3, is GAGVSQSPRYKVTKRGQDVALRCDPISGHVSLYWYRQALGQGPEFLTYFNYEAQQDKSGLPNDRFSAERPEGSISTLTIQRTEQRDSAMYRCASRSGTGLGEQYFGPGTRLTVT.

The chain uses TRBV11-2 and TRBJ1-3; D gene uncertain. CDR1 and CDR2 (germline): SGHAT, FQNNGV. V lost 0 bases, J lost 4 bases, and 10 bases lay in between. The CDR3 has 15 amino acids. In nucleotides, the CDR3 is TGTGCCAGCAGCTTAGAAGCTGGGTTAGGAAACACCATATATTTT. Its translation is CASSLEAGLGNTIYF. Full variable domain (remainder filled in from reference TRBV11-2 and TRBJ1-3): EAGVAQSPRYKIIEKRQSVAFWCNPISGHATLYWYQQILGQGPKLLIQFQNNGVVDDSQLPKDRFSAERLKGVDSTLKIQPAKLEDSAVYLCASSLEAGLGNTIYFGEGSWLTVV.

This chain's CDR3 is CASSSMGPGAGGEETQYF. In DNA, the CDR3 is TGTGCCAGCAGCTCTATGGGCCCCGGCGCCGGGGGGGAAGAGACCCAGTACTTC. The chain has TRBV11-2 and TRBJ2-5; 8 bases fit TRBD2. CDR3 length: 18 amino acids. V trimming: 4 bases; J trimming: 3 bases; junction bases outside the gene matches: 16. The germline V gene has CDR1 SGHAT and CDR2 FQNNGV. The entire variable domain, with the rest obtained from reference TRBV11-2 and TRBJ2-5, is as follows: EAGVAQSPRYKIIEKRQSVAFWCNPISGHATLYWYQQILGQGPKLLIQFQNNGVVDDSQLPKDRFSAERLKGVDSTLKIQPAKLEDSAVYLCASSSMGPGAGGEETQYFGPGTRLLVL.

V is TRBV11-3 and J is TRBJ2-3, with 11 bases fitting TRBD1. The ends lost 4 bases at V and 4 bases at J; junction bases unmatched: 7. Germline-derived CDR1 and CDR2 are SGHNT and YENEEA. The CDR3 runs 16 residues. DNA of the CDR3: TGTGCCAGCAGCTGGGGACAGGGGGTTGGAGCAGATACGCAGTATTTT. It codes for CASSWGQGVGADTQYF.